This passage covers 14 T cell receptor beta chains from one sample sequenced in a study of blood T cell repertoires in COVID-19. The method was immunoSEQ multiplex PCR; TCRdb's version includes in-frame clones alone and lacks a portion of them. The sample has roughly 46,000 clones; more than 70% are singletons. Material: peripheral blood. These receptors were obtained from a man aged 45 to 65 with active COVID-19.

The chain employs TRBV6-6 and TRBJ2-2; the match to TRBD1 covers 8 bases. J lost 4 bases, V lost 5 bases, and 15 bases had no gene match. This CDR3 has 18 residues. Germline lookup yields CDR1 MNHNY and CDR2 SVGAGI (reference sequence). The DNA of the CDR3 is TGTGCCAGCAGTCCCTGGACAGGGAGGTTTCATGGCACCGGGGAGCTGTTTTTT. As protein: CASSPWTGRFHGTGELFF.

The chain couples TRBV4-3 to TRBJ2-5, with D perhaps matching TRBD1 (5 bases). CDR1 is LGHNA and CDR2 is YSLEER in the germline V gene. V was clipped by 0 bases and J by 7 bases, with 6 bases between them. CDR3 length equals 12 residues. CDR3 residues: CASSQDRGTQYF. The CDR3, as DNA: TGCGCCAGCAGCCAAGATAGGGGGACCCAGTACTTC.

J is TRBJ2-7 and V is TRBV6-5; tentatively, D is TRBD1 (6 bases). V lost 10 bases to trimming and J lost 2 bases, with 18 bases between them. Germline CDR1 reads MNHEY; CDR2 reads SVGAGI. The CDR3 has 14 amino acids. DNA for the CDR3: TGTGCCACAGTTAAACCGGGACAAGCCTACGAGCAGTACTTC. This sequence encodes CATVKPGQAYEQYF.

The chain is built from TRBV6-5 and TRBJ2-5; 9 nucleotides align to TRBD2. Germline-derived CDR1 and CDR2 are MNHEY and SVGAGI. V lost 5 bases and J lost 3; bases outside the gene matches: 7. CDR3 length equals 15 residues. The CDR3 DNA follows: TGTGCCAGCAGTAGAGCGGGGGGAACCGAAGAGACCCAGTACTTC. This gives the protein CASSRAGGTEETQYF.

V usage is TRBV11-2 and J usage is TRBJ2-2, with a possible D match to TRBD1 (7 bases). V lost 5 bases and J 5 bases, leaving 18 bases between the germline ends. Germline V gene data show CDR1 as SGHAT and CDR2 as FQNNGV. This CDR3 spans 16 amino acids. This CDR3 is CASSRGRGAGTGELFF. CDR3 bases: TGTGCCAGCAGCCGCGGCAGGGGGGCAGGGACCGGGGAGCTGTTTTTT.

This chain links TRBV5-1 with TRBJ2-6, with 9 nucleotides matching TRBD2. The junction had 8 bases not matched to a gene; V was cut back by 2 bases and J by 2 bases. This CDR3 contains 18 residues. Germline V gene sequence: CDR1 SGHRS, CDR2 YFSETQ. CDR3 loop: CASSFRAGGAAGANVLTF. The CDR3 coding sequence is TGCGCCAGCAGCTTTCGGGCGGGAGGGGCAGCTGGGGCCAACGTCCTGACTTTC.

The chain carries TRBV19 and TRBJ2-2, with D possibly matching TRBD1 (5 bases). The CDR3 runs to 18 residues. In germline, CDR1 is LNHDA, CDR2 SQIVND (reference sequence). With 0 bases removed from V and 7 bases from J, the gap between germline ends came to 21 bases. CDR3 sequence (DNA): TGTGCCAGTAGTATAGATGGTTCAGGGTCCACGTCAGGCGGGGAGCTGTTTTTT. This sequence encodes CASSIDGSGSTSGGELFF.

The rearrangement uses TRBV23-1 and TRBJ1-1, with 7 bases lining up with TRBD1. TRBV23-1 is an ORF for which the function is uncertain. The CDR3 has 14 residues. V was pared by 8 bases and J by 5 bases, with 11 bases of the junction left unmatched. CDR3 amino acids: CASAPRRGRTEAFF. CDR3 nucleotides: TGCGCCAGCGCCCCAAGGAGGGGGCGGACTGAAGCTTTCTTT.

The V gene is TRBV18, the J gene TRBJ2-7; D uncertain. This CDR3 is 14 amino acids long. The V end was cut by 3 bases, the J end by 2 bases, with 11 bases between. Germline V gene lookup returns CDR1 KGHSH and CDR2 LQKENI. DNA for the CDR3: TGTGCCAGCTCACCTAGCCGTCGAGCCTACGAGCAGTACTTC. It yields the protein CASSPSRRAYEQYF.

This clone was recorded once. CDR3: CASSEDRAEQFF. The CDR3 DNA sequence: TGTGCCAGCAGTGAGGACAGGGCTGAGCAGTTCTTC. This chain joins TRBV2 and TRBJ2-1; TRBD1 matches 8 bases. The CDR3 consists of 12 residues. V lost 3 bases, J lost 9 bases, and 1 base stayed unmatched. Germline V gene data show CDR1 as SNHLY and CDR2 as FYNNEI.

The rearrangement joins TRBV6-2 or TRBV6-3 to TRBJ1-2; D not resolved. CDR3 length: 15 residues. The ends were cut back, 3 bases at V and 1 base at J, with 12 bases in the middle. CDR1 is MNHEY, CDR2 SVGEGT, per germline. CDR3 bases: TGTGCCAGCAGTTATTCGATCACAGATAACTATGGCTACACCTTC. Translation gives CASSYSITDNYGYTF.

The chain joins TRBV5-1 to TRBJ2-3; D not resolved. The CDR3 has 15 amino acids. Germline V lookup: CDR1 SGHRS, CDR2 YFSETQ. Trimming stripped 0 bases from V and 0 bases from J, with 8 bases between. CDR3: CASSLAPSSTDTQYF. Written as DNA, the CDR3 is TGCGCCAGCAGCTTGGCCCCCTCTAGCACAGATACGCAGTATTTT.

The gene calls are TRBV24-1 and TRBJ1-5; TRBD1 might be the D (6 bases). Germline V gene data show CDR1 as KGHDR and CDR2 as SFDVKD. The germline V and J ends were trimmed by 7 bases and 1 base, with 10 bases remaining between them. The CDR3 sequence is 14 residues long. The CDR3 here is CATSVGQSNQPQHF. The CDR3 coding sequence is TGTGCCACCAGCGTTGGACAGAGCAATCAGCCCCAGCATTTT.

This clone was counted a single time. As DNA, the CDR3 is TGTGCCAGCAGTCGCGGGGCGAGGAGTGAAAAACTGTTTTTT. It is translated as CASSRGARSEKLFF. The chain links TRBV6-2 or TRBV6-3 to TRBJ1-4; the D gene is possibly TRBD1 (5 bases). CDR3 length: 14 residues. The ends were cut back, 5 bases at V and 7 bases at J, with 14 bases in the middle. Germline CDR1 MNHEY, CDR2 SVGEGT.